This T cell receptor beta chain was obtained from a study of shared clonotypes between healthy human individuals. After removal of 0 bases from V and 7 bases from J, the junction contained 4 bases not matched to a gene. The V gene's germline CDR1 is SGHRS and CDR2 YFSETQ. The length of the CDR3 is 15 residues. Points from the study as a whole: About 5% of naive CD4 clonotypes were shared across several donors. Genetic and exposure-history diversity was limited by the few donors.

The assay was immunoSEQ multiplex PCR, and TCRdb's table has in-frame clones only and misses some. This repertoire shows nearly 1,000,000 clones, approximately 80% found once; its top ten account for roughly 1.5%. Donation came from healthy HIV-negative adults that had no recent acute infections or vaccinations. Comments on this clone: Its antigen is currently unknown. This CDR3 is also generated by other DNA sequences in the sample.

The TCR originated in a man between 18 and 29 years old in good health. The sample consisted of memory CD4+ T cells sorted from blood. The subset denotes: CD45RA-negative fraction. This chain connects TRBV5-1 to TRBJ1-6, with 7 bases aligning to TRBD1. The CDR3 DNA follows: TGCGCCAGCAGCTTGGTGCAGGGGGGCAATTCACCCCTCCACTTT. Amino acid sequence: CASSLVQGGNSPLHF.